The 14 T cell receptor beta chains below were found in one sample sequenced in a study of T cell repertoires in cytomegalovirus infection. TCRdb passed the reads through MiXCR, listing each CDR3 protein once. Counted here are around 710,000 distinct CDR3 sequences, 25% to 35% occurring once; the ten biggest clones make up over 10%. No antigens are known for them. Sequenced here: cultured CD8+ T cells from PBMCs, sampled from culture after CMV antigen stimulation. These receptors all come from a human donor in good health (CMV status not recorded). Some clones in this sample may be carry-over from other donors' samples.

The V gene is TRBV27, the J gene TRBJ2-2, with D possibly being TRBD1 or TRBD2 (6 bases each). Per the germline V gene, CDR1 is MNHEY and CDR2 is SMNVEV (reference sequence). V gave up 8 bases and J gave up 7 bases, with 11 bases separating them. The CDR3 spans 12 residues. As DNA, the CDR3 is TGTGCCAGCCTAGGGGGGATCGGGGAGCTGTTTTTT. This translates into CASLGGIGELFF.

V usage is TRBV6-2 or TRBV6-3 and J usage is TRBJ1-5; 9 nucleotides line up with TRBD1. Germline trimming cut 2 bases from V and 1 base from J; bases unmatched to any gene: 6. Germline V lookup: CDR1 MNHEY, CDR2 SVGEGT. The CDR3 is 17 residues long. CDR3 loop: CASSYPPGQGSNQPQHF. Here the CDR3 DNA reads TGTGCCAGCAGTTACCCTCCGGGACAGGGCAGCAATCAGCCCCAGCATTTT.

V usage is TRBV6-5 and J usage is TRBJ2-3; TRBD1 aligns across 8 bases. The V and J ends lost 6 bases and 2 bases, in that order; junction bases with no gene match: 10. CDR1 and CDR2 from the germline V gene are MNHEY and SVGAGI. The CDR3 has 16 amino acids. CDR3 residues: CASRRQGANPTDTQYF. The CDR3 DNA reads as TGTGCCAGCAGACGTCAGGGGGCGAACCCCACAGATACGCAGTATTTT.

This clonotype was detected only once. The junction shows a germline mismatch at one end, possibly a read error. The gene calls are TRBV12-3 or TRBV12-4 and TRBJ2-2; 8 bases align to TRBD2. The CDR3 contains 16 residues. The CDR3 loop is CASSRSGTSSTGELSF. As DNA, the CDR3 is TGTGCCAGCAGTCGATCCGGGACTAGTTCGACCGGGGAGCTGTCTTTT.

The sample holds a few counts of this clonotype. This chain links TRBV12-3 or TRBV12-4 with TRBJ2-3; 9 bases line up with TRBD1. V was clipped by 3 bases and J by 0 bases; unmatched bases: 19. The CDR3 totals 21 residues. The chain's CDR3 is CASSFQIPLSTGGPSTDTQYF. The CDR3 DNA reads TGTGCCAGCAGTTTCCAAATACCCCTAAGTACAGGGGGCCCTAGCACAGATACGCAGTATTTT.

The chain has TRBV20-1 and TRBJ2-1; 11 bases fit TRBD2. Trimming cost V 3 bases and J 4 bases; bases outside gene matches: 5. The CDR3 covers 15 residues. CDR1 and CDR2 from the germline V gene are DFQATT and SNEGSKA (reference sequence). This chain's CDR3 is CSARSLAGGYNEQFF. The DNA for the CDR3 is TGCAGTGCTAGGAGTCTAGCGGGGGGTTACAATGAGCAGTTCTTC.

The chain has TRBV2 and TRBJ1-2; D may be TRBD1 (5 bases). The germline V gene encodes CDR1 SNHLY and CDR2 FYNNEI. V was trimmed by 4 bases and J by 7 bases, leaving 16 bases between them. CDR3 length equals 14 residues. The CDR3 DNA follows: TGTGCCAGCAGTGCACCCCGGGGGAAAGGTGGCTACACCTTC. It is translated as CASSAPRGKGGYTF.

This chain joins TRBV7-9 and TRBJ2-5, with D possibly matching TRBD1 (6 bases). The CDR3 sequence is 17 residues long. Germline V gene lookup returns CDR1 SEHNR and CDR2 FQNEAQ (reference sequence). With 1 base removed from V and 5 bases from J, the gap between germline ends came to 20 bases. CDR3 residues: CASSLGWQGTVEETQYF. DNA for the CDR3: TGTGCCAGCAGCTTAGGATGGCAGGGGACGGTGGAGGAGACCCAGTACTTC.

This clonotype was seen at least ten times. This chain uses TRBV7-8 with TRBJ1-1; 7 bases line up with TRBD1. Trimming removed 4 bases from V and 2 bases from J; junction bases left unmatched: 13. Germline V gene lookup returns CDR1 SGHVS and CDR2 FQNEAQ. This CDR3 comprises 17 residues. DNA for the CDR3: TGTGCCAGCAGCTCCATGACCACAGGGGCCTACAACACTGAAGCTTTCTTT. Its translation is CASSSMTTGAYNTEAFF.

V and J are TRBV15 and TRBJ2-5; the match to TRBD1 covers 7 bases. Germline V CDR1 and CDR2: LNHNV, YYDKDF (reference sequence). CDR3 length equals 15 residues. Trimming took 4 bases from V and 3 from J; bases not matched to a gene: 8. The CDR3 reads CATSTGTELKETQYF. CDR3 DNA sequence: TGTGCCACCAGCACCGGGACAGAACTAAAAGAGACCCAGTACTTC.

This clonotype was found a few times. The rearrangement links TRBV7-2 to TRBJ1-5; no definite D call. Trimming removed 5 bases at V and 6 bases at J, with 8 bases between. Looked up from germline, CDR1 is SGHTA and CDR2 is FQGNSA. This CDR3 has 12 residues. The CDR3 sequence: CASSLTPQPQHF. CDR3 DNA sequence: TGTGCCAGCAGCCTTACTCCTCAGCCCCAGCATTTT.

The gene calls are TRBV29-1 and TRBJ2-1; TRBD1 is a possible D gene (5 bases). The CDR3 has 19 amino acids. Deletions cut 3 bases from V and 6 bases from J, with 30 bases between. From germline, CDR1 is SQVTM and CDR2 ANQGSEA. The CDR3 bases are TGCAGCGTTGATGATCTACCCCTGGGGCAGACAGTTGTTGGCAATGAGCAGTTCTTC. Translated: CSVDDLPLGQTVVGNEQFF.

The chain links TRBV3-1 to TRBJ2-2; D is unresolved. V lost 1 base and J 0 bases, leaving 12 bases between the germline ends. Looked up from germline, CDR1 is LGHDT and CDR2 is YNNKEL (reference sequence). This CDR3 is built from 17 residues. CDR3 sequence reads: CASSQVSGPTNTGELFF. In DNA form, the CDR3 reads TGTGCCAGCAGCCAAGTTTCTGGACCCACGAACACCGGGGAGCTGTTTTTT.

This clonotype was detected many times. This chain uses TRBV7-2 with TRBJ2-7; D perhaps matches TRBD1 (5 bases). The CDR3 covers 15 residues. In germline, CDR1 is SGHTA, CDR2 FQGNSA. V lost 1 base and J 3 bases, leaving 13 bases between the germline ends. The CDR3 reads CASSLVDDSFYEQYV. The CDR3 DNA follows: TGTGCCAGCAGCTTAGTAGACGACAGTTTCTACGAGCAGTACGTC.